These 28 T cell receptor beta chains were all obtained from the same sample, sequenced in a study of T cell responses to AZD1222 COVID-19 vaccine. Some clones are missing from TCRdb's copy, which holds only in-frame ones; the method was immunoSEQ multiplex PCR. Here the sample spans fewer than 120,000 clones, about 90% being singletons. The source was peripheral blood, collected 28 days after the second AZD1222 dose. These receptors were obtained from an adult who received the AZD1222 COVID-19 vaccine.

The chain has TRBV5-6 and TRBJ1-4; unclear D gene. The germline CDR1 and CDR2 sequences are SGHDT and YYEEEE. This CDR3 contains 16 residues. V lost 1 base, J lost 7 bases, and 17 bases lay in between. CDR3 protein: CASSLTLGVGIEKLFF. The CDR3 nucleotides read TGTGCCAGCAGCTTGACGCTTGGGGTTGGCATTGAAAAACTGTTTTTT.

This sequence joins TRBV4-2 and TRBJ1-4; 8 nucleotides align to TRBD1. Germline values: CDR1 LGHNA, CDR2 YNFKEQ. The CDR3 covers 13 residues. Germline trimming cut 6 bases from V and 4 bases from J; bases unmatched to any gene: 1. CDR3 coding DNA: TGTGCCAGCAGGGGACAGGATAATGAAAAACTGTTTTTT. It yields the protein CASRGQDNEKLFF.

This clone was picked up one time. The chain has TRBV2 and TRBJ1-2; 7 nucleotides match TRBD1. This CDR3 has 12 residues. V was pared by 6 bases and J by 6 bases, with 4 bases of the junction left unmatched. The germline gives CDR1 SNHLY, CDR2 FYNNEI. The CDR3 nucleotides read TGTGCCAGCAGGTTCGACAGGGATGGCTACACCTTC. Translating it yields CASRFDRDGYTF.

This chain joins TRBV15 and TRBJ2-1; 10 bases are shared with TRBD2. From germline, CDR1 is LNHNV and CDR2 YYDKDF (reference sequence). CDR3 size: 17 residues. With 3 bases clipped from V and 8 bases from J, the junction kept 13 bases outside the gene matches. The CDR3 sequence: CATSSPTGAGGPDEQFF. The DNA for the CDR3 is TGTGCCACCAGCAGCCCTACTGGAGCGGGAGGGCCCGATGAGCAGTTCTTC.

V is TRBV29-1 and J is TRBJ2-7; D not certain. Germline values: CDR1 SQVTM, CDR2 ANQGSEA. This CDR3 is built from 13 residues. V was shortened by 5 bases and J by 0 bases, with 11 bases between the two germline ends. The CDR3 is CSVLDTVSYEQYF. DNA of the CDR3: TGCAGCGTTCTCGATACTGTCTCCTACGAGCAGTACTTC.

This chain links TRBV18 with TRBJ1-1, with 9 bases aligning to TRBD1. After removal of 3 bases from V and 0 bases from J, the junction contained 5 bases not matched to a gene. The germline V gene encodes CDR1 KGHSH and CDR2 LQKENI. The CDR3 contains 16 residues. CDR3 residues: CASSPPGQGLNTEAFF. The CDR3 DNA reads as TGTGCCAGCTCACCCCCGGGACAGGGTTTGAACACTGAAGCTTTCTTT. The complete variable domain, with remaining parts taken from reference TRBV18 and TRBJ1-1, reads NAGVMQNPRHLVRRRGQEARLRCSPMKGHSHVYWYRQLPEEGLKFMVYLQKENIIDESGMPKERFSAEFPKEGPSILRIQQVVRGDSAAYFCASSPPGQGLNTEAFFGQGTRLTVV.

In this sample, this clone turned up once. This sequence joins TRBV19 and TRBJ2-5, with 8 nucleotides matching TRBD1. The CDR3 loop spans 13 amino acids. Per the germline V gene, CDR1 is LNHDA and CDR2 is SQIVND (reference sequence). The J segment lost 7 bases and the V segment lost 6 bases, leaving 7 bases of the junction unmatched. The CDR3 DNA is TGTGCCAGTAGCTCGGACAGGGAGGTGACCCAGTACTTC. Translation gives CASSSDREVTQYF.

This clone was seen just once. The chain carries TRBV28 and TRBJ1-5; D not resolved. The germline V gene has CDR1 MDHEN and CDR2 SYDVKM. This CDR3 region has 12 residues. Trimming pared 1 base from V and 6 bases from J, leaving 4 bases between. The CDR3 spells CASSLSSQPQHF. The CDR3 nucleotides read TGTGCCAGCAGTTTATCGAGTCAGCCCCAGCATTTT.

This chain joins TRBV28 and TRBJ1-4; 7 bases align to TRBD1. The CDR3 totals 14 residues. The junction had 5 bases not matched to a gene; V was cut back by 6 bases and J by 4 bases. Germline CDR1 reads MDHEN; CDR2 reads SYDVKM. Here the CDR3 DNA reads TGTGCCAGCAGCTCCGGGACAGATAATGAAAAACTGTTTTTT. It yields the protein CASSSGTDNEKLFF. Together with reference TRBV28 and TRBJ1-4, the CDR3 gives the full variable domain: DVKVTQSSRYLVKRTGEKVFLECVQDMDHENMFWYRQDPGLGLRLIYFSYDVKMKEKGDIPEGYSVSREKKERFSLILESASTNQTSMYLCASSSGTDNEKLFFGSGTQLSVL.

This clone was counted a single time. This chain joins TRBV28 and TRBJ1-1; D is perhaps TRBD1 (5 bases). Trimming removed 5 bases from V and 2 bases from J, with 12 bases in between. CDR3 length: 14 residues. Per the germline V gene, CDR1 is MDHEN and CDR2 is SYDVKM. The chain's CDR3 is CASSIPQGNTEAFF. CDR3 nucleotide sequence: TGTGCCAGCAGTATTCCCCAGGGAAACACTGAAGCTTTCTTT.

CDR3 nucleotides: TGTGCCAGCAGCCAAGAACCGGGTTGGCGGAATGGCTACACCTTC. It is translated as CASSQEPGWRNGYTF. This chain joins TRBV4-2 and TRBJ1-2; D not resolved. The CDR3 covers 15 residues. Trimming pared 0 bases from V and 6 bases from J, leaving 14 bases between. The germline V gene has CDR1 LGHNA and CDR2 YNFKEQ.

This chain connects TRBV5-1 to TRBJ1-2; 9 bases line up with TRBD1. V shed 1 base, J shed 6 bases, and the junction held 4 bases outside the gene matches. Germline loops: CDR1 SGHRS, CDR2 YFSETQ. The CDR3 has 14 amino acids. CDR3 bases: TGCGCCAGCAGCTTGAACAGGGGGCCCGATGGCTACACCTTC. This encodes CASSLNRGPDGYTF.

The CDR3 here is CASSQDSIAPDTQYF. The CDR3 coding sequence is TGTGCCAGCAGCCAAGACTCGATAGCGCCAGATACGCAGTATTTT. J is TRBJ2-3 and V is TRBV4-2, with D possibly TRBD2 on 5 matching bases. Germline CDR1 and CDR2: LGHNA and YNFKEQ. V was trimmed by 0 bases and J by 4 bases, leaving 11 bases between them. The CDR3 extends over 15 amino acids.

This chain connects TRBV19 to TRBJ1-5, with TRBD1 matching over 7 bases. The J segment lost 0 bases and the V segment lost 7 bases, leaving 3 bases of the junction unmatched. Germline values: CDR1 LNHDA, CDR2 SQIVND (reference sequence). This CDR3 is 14 amino acids long. The CDR3 region is CASIDRASNQPQHF. In DNA, the CDR3 is TGTGCCAGTATCGACAGGGCTAGCAATCAGCCCCAGCATTTT.

The CDR3 reads CASSLKGGRESFQPQHF. In DNA form, the CDR3 reads TGCGCCAGCAGCCTAAAAGGGGGCAGGGAGTCGTTTCAGCCCCAGCATTTT. V gene TRBV4-1 combines with J gene TRBJ1-5; 7 bases are shared with TRBD1. The length of the CDR3 is 17 residues. V shed 4 bases, J shed 6 bases, and the junction held 15 bases outside the gene matches. CDR1 and CDR2 (germline): MGHRA, YSYEKL.

The chain is built from TRBV13 and TRBJ2-2; 11 bases fit TRBD1. Germline V gene data show CDR1 as PRHDT and CDR2 as FYEKMQ (reference sequence). V lost 5 bases, J lost 3 bases, and 5 bases stayed unmatched. This CDR3 has 16 amino acids. The CDR3 reads CASSPGQGADTGELFF. The DNA of the CDR3 is TGTGCCAGCAGCCCCGGACAGGGGGCCGACACCGGGGAGCTGTTTTTT.

This clone was seen only once. The chain combines TRBV2 with TRBJ2-1; 11 bases agree with TRBD2. V shed 6 bases and J 6 bases; nucleotides not matched to a gene: 7. In germline, CDR1 is SNHLY, CDR2 FYNNEI. The CDR3 covers 15 residues. The CDR3 DNA is TGTGCCAGCAGCGCCTCCGGGACTAGCGGCAATGAGCAGTTCTTC. Translated, it gives CASSASGTSGNEQFF.

This chain joins TRBV5-1 and TRBJ2-7; 7 nucleotides agree with TRBD1. V lost 3 bases and J lost 3; bases outside the gene matches: 12. CDR3 length equals 16 residues. Germline CDR1 reads SGHRS; CDR2 reads YFSETQ. For the CDR3, the DNA is TGCGCCAGCAGCTCGACTACCGGGACAGTACTCTACGAGCAGTACTTC. Residues: CASSSTTGTVLYEQYF.

This clone has a single count. V and J are TRBV28 and TRBJ1-2, with 9 bases matching TRBD1. The V segment lost 5 bases and the J segment 6 bases; nucleotides outside the gene matches: 7. Germline loops: CDR1 MDHEN, CDR2 SYDVKM. The CDR3 is made up of 14 amino acids. Written as DNA, the CDR3 is TGTGCCAGCAGTAGGGGGGACAGGGAGGATGGCTACACCTTC. Its translation is CASSRGDREDGYTF.

This clone showed up just once. This rearrangement joins TRBV4-1 to TRBJ2-4; perhaps TRBD2 as D (6 bases). Trimming removed 5 bases from V and 3 bases from J, with 17 bases in between. The CDR3 loop spans 16 amino acids. The V gene's germline CDR1 is MGHRA and CDR2 YSYEKL. The CDR3 sequence is CASSREREWGKNIQYF. The CDR3 DNA reads as TGCGCCAGCAGCAGAGAACGGGAGTGGGGCAAAAACATTCAGTACTTC.

The V gene is TRBV20-1, the J gene TRBJ1-1; D gene unclear. V was pared by 3 bases and J by 4 bases, with 9 bases between. Germline V CDR1 and CDR2: DFQATT, SNEGSKA (reference sequence). This CDR3 comprises 12 residues. The DNA for the CDR3 is TGCAGTGCTAGTCTAGGGAGCACTGAAGCTTTCTTT. It is translated as CSASLGSTEAFF.

V usage is TRBV6-2 or TRBV6-3 and J usage is TRBJ2-1; D call uncertain. Trimming took 7 bases from V and 2 from J, leaving 9 bases between them. This CDR3 is built from 13 residues. Germline V lookup: CDR1 MNHEY, CDR2 SVGEGT. The CDR3 loop is CASTPTAYNEQFF. In DNA, the CDR3 is TGTGCCAGCACCCCGACTGCCTACAATGAGCAGTTCTTC.

The V call is TRBV3-1 (or the pseudogene TRBV3-2), the J call TRBJ2-5; 9 nucleotides align to TRBD2. CDR3 length equals 17 residues. V gave up 1 base and J gave up 1 base; unmatched junction bases: 7. CDR1 and CDR2 (germline): LGHDT, YNNKEL (reference sequence). The CDR3 bases are TGTGCCAGCAGCCAAGGGGCGACTAGCGGAACCCAAGAGACCCAGTACTTC. Amino acid sequence: CASSQGATSGTQETQYF.

In nucleotides, the CDR3 is TGTGCCAGCAGCAAAGGGTATAGTAGAGAAAAACTGTTTTTT. This codes for CASSKGYSREKLFF. The V call is TRBV21-1, the J call TRBJ1-4. TRBV21-1 is an annotated pseudogene. The CDR3 has 14 residues.

This clone was seen once. The V call is TRBV5-6, the J call TRBJ1-3; TRBD1 aligns across 9 bases. The trim removed 3 bases at V and 3 bases at J, leaving 4 bases unmatched. The germline CDR1 and CDR2 sequences are SGHDT and YYEEEE. The CDR3 sequence is 15 residues long. CDR3 region: CASSWLGQGGNTIYF. The CDR3 DNA follows: TGTGCCAGCAGCTGGCTGGGACAGGGTGGAAACACCATATATTTT. Together with reference TRBV5-6 and TRBJ1-3, the CDR3 gives the full variable domain: DAGVTQSPTHLIKTRGQQVTLRCSPKSGHDTVSWYQQALGQGPQFIFQYYEEEERQRGNFPDRFSGHQFPNYSSELNVNALLLGDSALYLCASSWLGQGGNTIYFGEGSWLTVV.

The chain joins TRBV3-1 (or the pseudogene TRBV3-2) to TRBJ1-3, with D hard to call. Germline loops: CDR1 LGHDT, CDR2 YNNKEL (reference sequence). V was trimmed by 1 base and J by 3 bases, leaving 7 bases between them. The length of the CDR3 is 14 residues. CDR3 amino acids: CASSQVGFGNTIYF. CDR3 DNA: TGTGCCAGCAGCCAAGTGGGGTTTGGAAACACCATATATTTT.

The chain is built from TRBV2 and TRBJ1-6; 8 bases map to TRBD1. This CDR3 comprises 15 residues. V dropped 5 bases and J dropped 5; count of bases not matched to a gene: 5. CDR1 is SNHLY and CDR2 is FYNNEI in the germline V gene. CDR3: CASSNGQGDNSPLHF. CDR3 nucleotides: TGTGCCAGCAGTAACGGACAGGGTGATAATTCACCCCTCCACTTT.

V gene TRBV28 combines with J gene TRBJ1-1; TRBD1 might be the D (6 bases). The germline CDR1 and CDR2 sequences are MDHEN and SYDVKM. This CDR3 has 14 residues. Trimming pared 3 bases from V and 5 bases from J, leaving 13 bases between. In DNA, the CDR3 is TGTGCCAGCAGTTTGGGGAGGGGGAGGACTGAAGCTTTCTTT. Its protein is CASSLGRGRTEAFF.